Below, 32 T cell receptor beta chains from the same sample are listed, as sequenced in a study of CXCR3-negative and CXCR3-positive naive CD8 T cells. Libraries of TRB cDNA were made by 5' RACE and carried UMIs. TCRdb re-called the 5' RACE reads; one entry per CDR3 protein, DNA not given. This table holds some 68,000 distinct CDR3 sequences. Study-level points and caveats: CXCR3-negative naive cells had less hydrophobic TRB CDR3s than did CXCR3-positive naive cells.

No antigen has been identified for these receptors. Sequencing was done on a sample of naive CXCR3+ CD8+ T cells from blood. Subset reported: CD45RO-CCR7+CD27+CD95- naive CD8+ T cells expressing CXCR3 (TNR3+). Receptors originate from a human donor in good health. Some clones in this sample may be carry-over from other donors' samples.

The chain uses TRBV27 and TRBJ2-1; the D call from TCRdb, TRBD1, cannot be confirmed without DNA. This CDR3 is built from 16 residues. CDR1 MNHEY and CDR2 SMNVEV come from the germline V gene (reference sequence). The CDR3 protein is CPSSFGTGGFYNEQFF.

The rearrangement uses TRBV27 and TRBJ1-1. There are 12 residues in the CDR3. Looked up from germline, CDR1 is MNHEY and CDR2 is SMNVEV (reference sequence). Here the CDR3 reads CASRAFATEAFF.

This sequence joins TRBV7-2 and TRBJ2-5; TCRdb's D call of TRBD2 is untestable without DNA. This CDR3 contains 15 residues. From germline, CDR1 is SGHTA and CDR2 FQGNSA. This CDR3 is CASRVTSGIQETQYF.

V is TRBV28 and J is TRBJ2-7; TCRdb picks TRBD1, but there is no DNA to check that call. The CDR3 is made up of 16 amino acids. Germline values: CDR1 MDHEN, CDR2 SYDVKM. The CDR3 sequence: CASSLNLRGLEEEQYF. The full variable domain, rest sourced from reference TRBV28 and TRBJ2-7, is DVKVTQSSRYLVKRTGEKVFLECVQDMDHENMFWYRQDPGLGLRLIYFSYDVKMKEKGDIPEGYSVSREKKERFSLILESASTNQTSMYLCASSLNLRGLEEEQYFGPGTRLTVT.

The chain carries TRBV28 and TRBJ2-1. The germline gives CDR1 MDHEN, CDR2 SYDVKM. The CDR3 has 15 residues. This CDR3 reads CASSFRGSRKNEQFF.

This chain uses TRBV28 with TRBJ2-7. The CDR3 sequence is 16 residues long. Germline CDR1 is MDHEN and CDR2 is SYDVKM. The CDR3 is CASSLRSWESSYEQYF.

This rearrangement joins TRBV29-1 to TRBJ2-7; no DNA is available, so the TRBD1 call from TCRdb remains unchecked. CDR3 length equals 12 residues. Looked up from germline, CDR1 is SQVTM and CDR2 is ANQGSEA. The CDR3 loop is CSAGQGGYEQYF.

This chain joins TRBV7-8 and TRBJ1-5. The CDR3 consists of 16 residues. Per germline, CDR1 SGHVS and CDR2 FQNEAQ. This chain's CDR3 is CASSFWREFGNQPQHF.

The gene calls are TRBV5-1 and TRBJ2-5; the TCRdb call, TRBD2, lacks DNA for checking. Germline V gene sequence: CDR1 SGHRS, CDR2 YFSETQ. The CDR3 is 16 residues long. The CDR3 sequence: CASSLAYLGVQETQYF.

The V gene is TRBV15, the J gene TRBJ2-3; TCRdb's D gene call, TRBD2, goes unchecked for lack of DNA. CDR1 is LNHNV and CDR2 is YYDKDF in the germline V gene (reference sequence). The CDR3 sequence is 14 residues long. The CDR3 protein is CATSPHSGGDTQYF.

The chain links TRBV29-1 to TRBJ2-1; lacking DNA, the TRBD1 call made by TCRdb goes unchecked. The CDR3 length is 14 residues. Looked up from germline, CDR1 is SQVTM and CDR2 is ANQGSEA. This CDR3 reads CSVGQGDAYNEQFF.

The CDR3 sequence: CSVVSSGSPDTQYF. The gene calls are TRBV29-1 and TRBJ2-3; no DNA is available, so the TRBD2 call from TCRdb remains unchecked. Germline V lookup: CDR1 SQVTM, CDR2 ANQGSEA. The CDR3 runs 14 residues.

The chain carries TRBV29-1 and TRBJ1-1. CDR3 length: 12 amino acids. The germline V gene has CDR1 SQVTM and CDR2 ANQGSEA. Here the CDR3 reads CSVEGLNTEAFF. The whole variable domain, remainder taken from reference TRBV29-1 and TRBJ1-1, is SAVISQKPSRDICQRGTSLTIQCQVDSQVTMMFWYRQQPGQSLTLIATANQGSEATYESGFVIDKFPISRPNLTFSTLTVSNMSPEDSSIYLCSVEGLNTEAFFGQGTRLTVV.

The gene calls are TRBV7-9 and TRBJ2-3; the TCRdb D gene call, TRBD1, has no DNA to confirm it. CDR1 and CDR2 (germline): SEHNR, FQNEAQ (reference sequence). This CDR3 region has 15 residues. The CDR3 is CASSVLGGSTDTQYF.

The chain couples TRBV27 to TRBJ2-1; TCRdb proposes TRBD1, but this gene call is untestable without DNA. The CDR3 is made up of 15 amino acids. CDR1 MNHEY and CDR2 SMNVEV come from the germline V gene (reference sequence). This chain's CDR3 is CASSLMGQGRNEQFF.

The chain joins TRBV20-1 to TRBJ2-4; no DNA is available, so the TRBD1 call from TCRdb remains unchecked. Per germline, CDR1 DFQATT and CDR2 SNEGSKA (reference sequence). This CDR3 region has 14 residues. CDR3 in amino acids: CSAREGQIKNIQYF.

This rearrangement joins TRBV6-6 to TRBJ2-2; checking the TCRdb D call of TRBD1 is not possible without DNA. Germline lookup yields CDR1 MNHNY and CDR2 SVGAGI (reference sequence). CDR3 size: 14 residues. The CDR3 loop is CASSGVQGLGELFF.

The V call is TRBV5-1, the J call TRBJ1-2. From germline, CDR1 is SGHRS and CDR2 YFSETQ. The CDR3 consists of 13 residues. CDR3 amino acids: CASSLPDYYGYTF.

J is TRBJ2-7 and V is TRBV29-1; TCRdb names TRBD1, which stays unverified in the absence of DNA. The CDR3 has 15 residues. Germline V CDR1 and CDR2: SQVTM, ANQGSEA. The CDR3 region is CSGATTGDEYYEQYF.

V and J are TRBV29-1 and TRBJ2-7. The CDR3 is 13 residues long. The V gene's germline CDR1 is SQVTM and CDR2 ANQGSEA. The chain's CDR3 is CSVASGNYYEQYF.

The rearrangement uses TRBV14 and TRBJ2-7; TCRdb returns TRBD1, unconfirmable since there is no DNA. The CDR3 totals 15 residues. Germline V gene sequence: CDR1 SGHDN, CDR2 FVKESK. The CDR3 reads CASSQRQGAVHEQYF. Combining the CDR3 with reference TRBV14 and TRBJ2-7 gives the whole variable domain EAGVTQFPSHSVIEKGQTVTLRCDPISGHDNLYWYRRVMGKEIKFLLHFVKESKQDESGMPNNRFLAERTGGTYSTLKVQPAELEDSGVYFCASSQRQGAVHEQYFGPGTRLTVT.

CDR3 protein: CSAGQFRRLPYEQYF. The chain uses TRBV20-1 and TRBJ2-7. CDR1 is DFQATT and CDR2 is SNEGSKA in the germline V gene (reference sequence). This CDR3 region has 15 residues.

The gene calls are TRBV6-4 and TRBJ2-2; TCRdb gives TRBD1 as the D gene, but with no DNA this cannot be confirmed. CDR3 length: 16 amino acids. Germline V gives CDR1 MRHNA, CDR2 SNTAGT. The CDR3 spells CASSDWAGENTGELFF.

The chain uses TRBV5-1 and TRBJ2-7. Germline V gives CDR1 SGHRS, CDR2 YFSETQ. The CDR3 contains 14 residues. The CDR3 sequence is CASSLETADYEQYF. Using reference TRBV5-1 and TRBJ2-7 for the parts outside the CDR3, the full variable domain is KAGVTQTPRYLIKTRGQQVTLSCSPISGHRSVSWYQQTPGQGLQFLFEYFSETQRNKGNFPGRFSGRQFSNSRSEMNVSTLELGDSALYLCASSLETADYEQYFGPGTRLTVT.

J is TRBJ2-1 and V is TRBV4-3; TCRdb's D gene call, TRBD2, goes unchecked for lack of DNA. The CDR3 extends over 18 amino acids. In germline, CDR1 is LGHNA, CDR2 YSLEER. CDR3 amino acids: CASSQDWVAGGDYNEQFF.

This chain links TRBV12-3 or TRBV12-4 with TRBJ1-1. This CDR3 region has 13 residues. The CDR3 loop reads CASSLAPPMEAFF.

The V gene is TRBV7-2, the J gene TRBJ2-7; TCRdb indicates TRBD2, and absent DNA this call remains unverified. Germline values: CDR1 SGHTA, CDR2 FQGNSA. CDR3 length: 16 residues. CDR3 sequence reads: CASSLGVAGQPYEQYF.

The chain carries TRBV10-3 and TRBJ2-3. The germline gives CDR1 ENHRY, CDR2 SYGVKD. The CDR3 loop spans 15 amino acids. The CDR3 loop is CAISESFLELDTQYF.

The chain employs TRBV29-1 and TRBJ1-1. Germline values: CDR1 SQVTM, CDR2 ANQGSEA. The CDR3 consists of 13 residues. CDR3: CSVAPTQNTEAFF.

J is TRBJ2-7 and V is TRBV7-8; there is no DNA to check the TCRdb D call of TRBD1. The CDR3 has 15 residues. The germline gives CDR1 SGHVS, CDR2 FQNEAQ. This chain's CDR3 is CASSLTGTAPYEQYF.

This sequence joins TRBV20-1 and TRBJ2-7; the TCRdb D gene call, TRBD2, has no DNA to confirm it. The germline V gene encodes CDR1 DFQATT and CDR2 SNEGSKA (reference sequence). This CDR3 comprises 14 residues. The CDR3 region is CSARGRVQAYEQYF.

The rearrangement uses TRBV11-3 and TRBJ1-1. CDR3 length: 14 residues. Germline V CDR1 and CDR2: SGHNT, YENEEA. CDR3 amino acids: CASSEPQLNTEAFF. Based on the CDR3 plus reference TRBV11-3 and TRBJ1-1, the full variable domain is EAGVVQSPRYKIIEKKQPVAFWCNPISGHNTLYWYLQNLGQGPELLIRYENEEAVDDSQLPKDRFSAERLKGVDSTLKIQPAELGDSAVYLCASSEPQLNTEAFFGQGTRLTVV.